This T cell receptor beta chain comes out of a study of STAT5B mutations in CD4+ large granular lymphocyte leukemia. This CDR3 has 12 amino acids. Germline CDR1 reads GTSNPN; CDR2 reads SVGIG (reference sequence). V gave up 7 bases and J gave up 3 bases; unmatched junction bases: 5. Some clones are missing from TCRdb's copy, which holds only in-frame ones; the method was immunoSEQ multiplex PCR. Of just over 40,000 clones listed, roughly 83% are singletons. The source of this sequence is a human donor in good health. The sequencing sample was made of CD4+ T cells from blood buffy coats. The chain recombines TRBV30 with TRBJ1-1, with 7 bases that match TRBD1. CDR3 sequence (DNA): TGTGCCTTGGTTCAGGGGGACACTGAAGCTTTCTTT. It translates to CALVQGDTEAFF.